This T cell receptor beta chain was sequenced for a study of T cell changes during pregnancy in multiple sclerosis. The CDR3 runs to 13 residues. The ends were cut back, 4 bases at V and 3 bases at J, with 9 bases in the middle. From germline, CDR1 is MNHEY and CDR2 SMNVEV (reference sequence). The protocol was immunoSEQ multiplex PCR, while the TCRdb copy is restricted to in-frame clones and leaves out a portion. The table records roughly 49,000 clones, 90% to 95% of them present only once. This clonotype was sampled from a female donor with multiple sclerosis, enrolled in a pregnancy study. The sample in question was CD8+ T cells from peripheral blood mononuclear cells, obtained after pregnancy. The V gene is TRBV27, the J gene TRBJ1-1, with D maybe TRBD1 (5 bases). DNA for the CDR3: TGTGCCAGCAGTTACCGGACACACACTGAAGCTTTCTTT. Protein: CASSYRTHTEAFF.